Here is one T cell receptor (beta chain) with its context. The data were taken from a study of metastatic and nonmetastatic thyroid tumors. Trimming at V came to 6 bases and at J to 6 bases, leaving 4 bases not matched to a gene. The CDR3 length is 13 residues. Per germline, CDR1 LGHDT and CDR2 YNNKEL (reference sequence). Patients were all untreated before their thyroid surgery. Through MiXCR, TCRdb re-clonotyped the PCR reads. The sample consists of about 16,000 clones, 20% to 30% of them appearing once. Sequencing used blood. This receptor was taken from a male donor with papillary thyroid cancer or a benign thyroid nodule (not recorded which). Some clones in this sample may be carry-over from other donors' samples. The chain carries TRBV3-1 and TRBJ2-2; 7 positions agree with TRBD2. CDR3 nucleotides: TGTGCCAGCAGACGGGGGGTGGCCGGGGAGCTGTTTTTT. Translated: CASRRGVAGELFF.